A single sample is the source of the 17 T cell receptor beta chains below, sequenced in a study of regulatory T cells in long-lasting Graves disease. TCR beta libraries were built with iRepertoire HTBI primers and Arm-PCR of CDR3 regions. TCRdb called the multiplex PCR reads again in MiXCR, with one record for every CDR3 protein. The profile shows around 250,000 distinct CDR3 sequences, roughly 18% of them singletons. Time point in this sample: newly diagnosed GD, antithyroid drugs for less than 3 months. The authors made the TCR library using RNA they extracted from PBMCs. These data were also reused for a study on T cells in Graves' hyperthyroidism and ophthalmopathy.

The sample here was peripheral blood mononuclear cells (PBMCs), taken at new diagnosis, from a patient treated with antithyroid drugs. These TCRs come from a woman in her 30s with Graves disease.

Ten or more counts support this clonotype. This sequence joins TRBV9 and TRBJ1-1; no definite D call. Germline assignment: CDR1 SGDLS and CDR2 YYNGEE. The germline V and J ends were trimmed by 3 bases and 10 bases, with 16 bases remaining between them. The CDR3 extends over 13 amino acids. The CDR3 reads CASSAYVAGAAFF. The CDR3 bases are TGTGCCAGCAGCGCGTATGTCGCGGGTGCAGCTTTCTTT.

This clonotype occurred many times. The CDR3 DNA follows: TGCGCCAGCAGCCAAGATCTCCGACAGGGTTATGGCTACACCTTC. This sequence encodes CASSQDLRQGYGYTF. This rearrangement joins TRBV4-1 to TRBJ1-2; 7 nucleotides match TRBD1. From germline, CDR1 is MGHRA and CDR2 YSYEKL. There are 15 residues in the CDR3. The J segment lost 5 bases and the V segment lost 0 bases, leaving 6 bases of the junction unmatched.

The J gene is TRBJ1-1, the V gene TRBV5-6, with 9 positions matching TRBD1. The CDR3 is 15 amino acids. J lost 1 base, V lost 3 bases, and 4 bases had no gene match. CDR1 is SGHDT and CDR2 is YYEEEE in the germline V gene. CDR3 in amino acids: CASSWGTGSNTEAFF. The DNA of the CDR3 is TGTGCCAGCAGCTGGGGGACAGGGTCGAACACTGAAGCTTTCTTT.

This clonotype showed up many times. The chain combines TRBV20-1 with TRBJ1-1; a weak D match, TRBD1 (5 bases). CDR3 length: 12 residues. The V and J ends lost 5 bases and 1 base respectively, with 8 bases between them. The germline CDR1 and CDR2 sequences are DFQATT and SNEGSKA (reference sequence). The CDR3 DNA reads TGCAGTGCTCCGGACAAGAACACTGAAGCTTTCTTT. Its translation: CSAPDKNTEAFF.

The chain combines TRBV10-3 with TRBJ1-1; 12 bases agree with TRBD1. The CDR3 totals 15 residues. V shed 4 bases, J shed 3 bases, and the junction held 3 bases outside the gene matches. Germline lookup yields CDR1 ENHRY and CDR2 SYGVKD. The CDR3 here is CAISAGTGGHTEAFF. The CDR3, as DNA: TGTGCCATCAGTGCCGGGACAGGGGGCCACACTGAAGCTTTCTTT.

The genes are TRBV20-1 and TRBJ1-4; 9 bases align to TRBD1. After removal of 5 bases from V and 2 bases from J, the junction contained 3 bases not matched to a gene. CDR3 length: 14 amino acids. The V gene's germline CDR1 is DFQATT and CDR2 SNEGSKA (reference sequence). The CDR3 region has the DNA TGCAGTGCTGAACAGGGGGCGACTAATGAAAAACTGTTTTTT. Protein sequence: CSAEQGATNEKLFF.

The chain combines TRBV20-1 with TRBJ2-5; the D gene is possibly TRBD2 (7 bases). V was cut by 5 bases and J by 5 bases, with 15 bases left in between. The germline gives CDR1 DFQATT, CDR2 SNEGSKA (reference sequence). This CDR3 is built from 13 residues. Here the CDR3 reads CSAGEGGGETQYF. The CDR3 DNA is TGCAGTGCTGGGGAAGGGGGGGGGGAGACCCAGTACTTC.

This clonotype came up a few times. The CDR3 loop is CASSQSDRANNEQFF. In DNA, the CDR3 is TGTGCCAGCAGCCAGTCGGACAGGGCTAACAATGAGCAGTTCTTC. V is TRBV16 and J is TRBJ2-1; 8 nucleotides align to TRBD1. The CDR3 has 15 residues. Trimming removed 3 bases from V and 5 bases from J; junction bases left unmatched: 6. Germline V gene lookup returns CDR1 KGHSY and CDR2 FQNENV.

The chain carries TRBV28 and TRBJ1-1; D perhaps matches TRBD1 (5 bases). The CDR3 consists of 16 residues. V was clipped by 2 bases and J by 0 bases, with 13 bases between them. Per the germline V gene, CDR1 is MDHEN and CDR2 is SYDVKM. The CDR3 sequence is CASSLVQGGLNTEAFF. The CDR3 bases are TGTGCCAGCAGTTTAGTCCAGGGTGGTTTGAACACTGAAGCTTTCTTT. Filled out from reference TRBV28 and TRBJ1-1, the complete variable domain reads DVKVTQSSRYLVKRTGEKVFLECVQDMDHENMFWYRQDPGLGLRLIYFSYDVKMKEKGDIPEGYSVSREKKERFSLILESASTNQTSMYLCASSLVQGGLNTEAFFGQGTRLTVV.

This clonotype was found many times. The CDR3 DNA follows: TGCAGCGTTGAATCGGAGGCGAACTATGGCTACACCTTC. Amino acids: CSVESEANYGYTF. The chain recombines TRBV29-1 with TRBJ1-2; D is unclear. Germline V gene lookup returns CDR1 SQVTM and CDR2 ANQGSEA. V was cut by 2 bases and J by 2 bases, with 9 bases left in between. CDR3 size: 13 residues.

This clonotype was counted ten times or more. The chain is built from TRBV2 and TRBJ1-4; D is possibly TRBD1 (5 bases). The germline gives CDR1 SNHLY, CDR2 FYNNEI. The CDR3 runs to 13 residues. The V end lost 4 bases, the J end lost 7 bases, and 10 bases lay between the germline ends. The CDR3 protein is CASSVGRREKLFF. The CDR3 bases are TGTGCCAGCAGTGTGGGGCGGCGTGAAAAACTGTTTTTT.

Many counts were recorded for this clonotype. V gene TRBV9 combines with J gene TRBJ1-6, with D maybe TRBD1 (5 bases). V was shortened by 3 bases and J by 10 bases, with 11 bases between the two germline ends. The germline gives CDR1 SGDLS, CDR2 YYNGEE. This CDR3 is 13 amino acids long. CDR3 residues: CASSDGGGSPLHF. Here the CDR3 DNA reads TGTGCCAGCAGCGACGGGGGAGGATCACCCCTCCACTTT.

This clonotype appeared many times. The J gene is TRBJ2-7, the V gene TRBV5-6; D is ambiguous. CDR1 SGHDT and CDR2 YYEEEE come from the germline V gene. V lost 4 bases and J lost 5, with 7 bases in between. There are 11 residues in the CDR3. The CDR3 spells CASSTIHEQYF. CDR3 DNA: TGTGCCAGCAGCACGATCCACGAGCAGTACTTC.

This clonotype was observed many times. The chain has TRBV5-1 and TRBJ2-1; 9 bases fit TRBD1. The ends lost 3 bases at V and 6 bases at J; junction bases unmatched: 10. CDR1 and CDR2 (germline): SGHRS, YFSETQ. The CDR3 covers 16 residues. The CDR3 region is CASSSQTGGLGNEQFF. The CDR3 bases are TGCGCCAGCAGCTCGCAGACAGGGGGACTTGGCAATGAGCAGTTCTTC.

There are many counts of this clonotype. The genes are TRBV14 and TRBJ2-3, with D tentatively TRBD2 (5 bases). With 3 bases removed from V and 1 base from J, the gap between germline ends came to 14 bases. The germline V gene encodes CDR1 SGHDN and CDR2 FVKESK. This CDR3 contains 16 residues. The CDR3 here is CASSHPSVRGTDTQYF. CDR3 nucleotide sequence: TGTGCCAGCAGCCATCCCAGTGTGAGGGGCACAGATACGCAGTATTTT.

This clonotype was detected many times. Germline and junction disagree at one end, which may indicate a read error. V usage is TRBV6-1 and J usage is TRBJ1-3; unclear D gene. This CDR3 spans 14 amino acids. Per germline, CDR1 MNHNS and CDR2 SASEGT. The CDR3 is CASNVGGSGNTVYF. CDR3 nucleotides: TGTGCCAGCAATGTGGGAGGCTCTGGAAACACCGTATATTTT.

This clonotype was found once. The V call is TRBV7-2, the J call TRBJ1-1; 9 bases are a match to TRBD1. The length of the CDR3 is 17 residues. V was pared by 4 bases and J by 4 bases, with 13 bases of the junction left unmatched. The germline gives CDR1 SGHTA, CDR2 FQGNSA. This CDR3 reads CASSWGTGGWRSTEAFF. The CDR3 bases are TGTGCCAGCAGCTGGGGTACAGGGGGCTGGCGCAGCACTGAAGCTTTCTTT.